The next 3 T cell receptor beta chains were all read from a single sample in a study of shared clonotypes between healthy human individuals. Assay used: immunoSEQ multiplex PCR; TCRdb lists only in-frame clones, some missing. The table lists 2 million to 2.5 million clones, approximately 95% of them singletons. Material: naive CD4+ T cells from PBMCs. Regarding subset: CD45RA+ positively selected. These receptors were taken from a man in his late teens or twenties in good health. Some clones in this sample may be carry-over from other donors' samples.

Comments on this clone: Other DNA sequences within the sample encode an identical CDR3. The chain carries TRBV9 and TRBJ1-2; D unclear. Trimming cost V 1 base and J 0 bases, with 7 bases left between them. The CDR3 spans 14 residues. Germline CDR1 is SGDLS and CDR2 is YYNGEE. The CDR3 here is CASSVTGANYGYTF. In nucleotides, the CDR3 is TGTGCCAGCAGCGTAACCGGAGCTAACTATGGCTACACCTTC.

The chain joins TRBV25-1 to TRBJ1-1; D is ambiguous. The CDR3 spans 14 residues. V lost 3 bases and J 2 bases, leaving 10 bases between the germline ends. Germline values: CDR1 MGHDK, CDR2 SYGVNS. In DNA, the CDR3 is TGTGCCAGCAGTGACTTGACAATCAACACTGAAGCTTTCTTT. Amino acids: CASSDLTINTEAFF.

The rearrangement uses TRBV19 and TRBJ2-7; tentatively, D is TRBD2 (6 bases). Germline V gives CDR1 LNHDA, CDR2 SQIVND (reference sequence). V lost 5 bases and J lost 1, with 12 bases in between. The CDR3 has 14 residues. Here the CDR3 DNA reads TGTGCCAGTAGTTTGTCTAGCGCTTCCTACGAGCAGTACTTC. Translation gives CASSLSSASYEQYF. The full variable domain, with the rest looked up from reference TRBV19 and TRBJ2-7, is DGGITQSPKYLFRKEGQNVTLSCEQNLNHDAMYWYRQDPGQGLRLIYYSQIVNDFQKGDIAEGYSVSREKKESFPLTVTSAQKNPTAFYLCASSLSSASYEQYFGPGTRLTVT.